The next 22 T cell receptor beta chains were all read from a single sample in a study of CD8 T cells in ankylosing spondylitis. Using its own MiXCR run on the 5' RACE reads, TCRdb lists one record per CDR3 protein. The table shows around 250,000 distinct CDR3 sequences, with about 11% occurring only once. Sequencing was carried out using blood, either unsorted or a sorted T cell fraction (not recorded which). These TCRs come from a male donor with ankylosing spondylitis or in good health (not recorded which).

At least ten counts were recorded for this clonotype. This chain links TRBV7-3 with TRBJ2-1; D remains ambiguous. V shed 0 bases and J shed 7 bases, with 10 bases lying between them. The CDR3 consists of 14 residues. The germline V gene has CDR1 SGHTA and CDR2 FQGTGA. CDR3 loop: CASSLTGQSNEQFF. The CDR3 DNA reads TGTGCCAGCAGCTTAACAGGTCAATCGAATGAGCAGTTCTTC.

This clonotype has more than one count but fewer than ten. The chain recombines TRBV11-2 with TRBJ1-4; D gene ambiguous. The CDR3 length is 14 residues. Germline loops: CDR1 SGHAT, CDR2 FQNNGV. V was pared by 4 bases and J by 6 bases, with 12 bases between. CDR3 region: CASSYTGDDEKLFF. In DNA form, the CDR3 reads TGTGCCAGCAGCTACACGGGAGACGATGAAAAACTGTTTTTT.

There are many counts of this clonotype. At one end the junction does not follow the germline gene, possibly because of a read error. The gene calls are TRBV3-1 and TRBJ1-1, with D possibly matching TRBD1 (6 bases). The CDR3 totals 12 residues. Germline CDR1 reads LGHDT; CDR2 reads YNNKEL (reference sequence). The CDR3 spells CASSQGGTEAFF. Here the CDR3 DNA reads TGTGCCAGCAGTCAAGGGGGCACTGAAGCTTTCTTT. The full variable domain, in which reference TRBV3-1 and TRBJ1-1 provide the parts outside the CDR3, is DTAVSQTPKYLVTQMGNDKSIKCEQNLGHDTMYWYKQDSKKFLKIMFSYNNKELIINETVPNRFSPKSPDKAHLNLHINSLELGDSAVYFCASSQGGTEAFFGQGTRLTVV.

This clonotype was seen repeatedly, ten times or more. The chain uses TRBV5-1 and TRBJ2-7, with D tentatively TRBD2 (7 bases). The CDR3 sequence is 15 residues long. V gave up 4 bases and J gave up 0 bases, with 14 bases separating them. Germline V gives CDR1 SGHRS, CDR2 YFSETQ. The CDR3 sequence is CASSTGTTYSYEQYF. DNA for the CDR3: TGCGCCAGCAGCACAGGGACTACCTACTCCTACGAGCAGTACTTC.

In this sample, this clonotype turned up many times. CDR3: CASSLLWRETQYF. For the CDR3, the DNA is TGTGCCAGCAGTCTTCTATGGCGAGAGACCCAGTACTTC. The V gene is TRBV12-3 or TRBV12-4, the J gene TRBJ2-5; D gene ambiguous. Trimming removed 5 bases from V and 4 bases from J, with 11 bases in between. The CDR3 extends over 13 amino acids.

This clonotype was picked up many times. This chain joins TRBV14 and TRBJ2-2; D tentatively reads TRBD1 or TRBD2 (5 bases each). The ends were cut back, 0 bases at V and 4 bases at J, with 12 bases in the middle. The CDR3 contains 16 residues. Per the germline V gene, CDR1 is SGHDN and CDR2 is FVKESK. The CDR3 here is CASSQERGAFTGELFF. For the CDR3, the DNA is TGTGCCAGCAGCCAAGAACGAGGGGCATTCACCGGGGAGCTGTTTTTT.

This clonotype was seen more than once but under ten times. This chain uses TRBV10-3 with TRBJ2-2, with a weak D call TRBD2 (7 bases). The germline CDR1 and CDR2 sequences are ENHRY and SYGVKD. The CDR3 extends over 13 amino acids. V lost 11 bases, J lost 5 bases, and 15 bases lay in between. The CDR3: CAGGGLNTGELFF. The CDR3 DNA follows: TGTGCCGGAGGGGGACTAAATACCGGGGAGCTGTTTTTT.

This clonotype was seen a few times. The chain recombines TRBV12-3 or TRBV12-4 with TRBJ2-2; D may be TRBD2 (5 bases). This CDR3 has 13 residues. The V end lost 5 bases, the J end lost 7 bases, and 11 bases lay between the germline ends. In nucleotides, the CDR3 is TGTGCCAGCAGTGGTTGGGCGGGCGGGGAGCTGTTTTTT. As protein: CASSGWAGGELFF.

This clonotype was recorded many times. The chain has TRBV6-5 and TRBJ2-6; D is ambiguous. Germline CDR1 reads MNHEY; CDR2 reads SVGAGI. V was trimmed by 0 bases and J by 2 bases, leaving 5 bases between them. The CDR3 has 15 amino acids. CDR3 nucleotide sequence: TGTGCCAGCAGTTACTCAAGGGCTGGGGCCAACGTCCTGACTTTC. As protein: CASSYSRAGANVLTF.

This clonotype showed up many times. The chain joins TRBV5-1 to TRBJ2-7; D tentatively reads TRBD1 or TRBD2 (5 bases each). This CDR3 contains 14 residues. Germline V gene sequence: CDR1 SGHRS, CDR2 YFSETQ. Trimming stripped 4 bases from V and 2 bases from J, with 13 bases between. CDR3 loop: CASSAGSATYEQYF. CDR3 DNA: TGCGCCAGCAGCGCAGGGAGCGCGACCTACGAGCAGTACTTC.

This rearrangement joins TRBV7-3 to TRBJ2-1; 8 nucleotides align to TRBD2. Germline V lookup: CDR1 SGHTA, CDR2 FQGTGA. V gave up 3 bases and J gave up 2 bases; unmatched junction bases: 6. The CDR3 length is 16 residues. CDR3 in DNA: TGTGCCAGCAGCTTGTCCAGCGGGAGACCCTACAATGAGCAGTTCTTC. This sequence encodes CASSLSSGRPYNEQFF.

This clonotype was counted many times. The V call is TRBV29-1, the J call TRBJ2-4; 7 bases align to TRBD1. CDR3 size: 15 residues. V was clipped by 6 bases and J by 0 bases; unmatched bases: 8. Germline loops: CDR1 SQVTM, CDR2 ANQGSEA. The CDR3 sequence is CSVDRDSVAKNIQYF. CDR3 in DNA: TGCAGCGTAGACCGGGACAGCGTAGCCAAAAACATTCAGTACTTC.

This clonotype has a handful of counts. This sequence joins TRBV18 and TRBJ2-1, with D maybe TRBD1 (5 bases). Germline values: CDR1 KGHSH, CDR2 LQKENI. The CDR3 extends over 14 amino acids. With 1 base removed from V and 7 bases from J, the gap between germline ends came to 11 bases. The chain's CDR3 is CASSPQWTRNEQFF. In DNA form, the CDR3 reads TGTGCCAGCTCACCACAATGGACAAGGAATGAGCAGTTCTTC.

The table lists this clonotype with many counts. The chain links TRBV10-3 to TRBJ1-2, with a possible D match to TRBD1 (5 bases). This CDR3 region has 12 residues. Germline V gene lookup returns CDR1 ENHRY and CDR2 SYGVKD. Deletions cut 10 bases from V and 3 bases from J, with 12 bases between. The CDR3 here is CATREGDYGYTF. The CDR3 DNA reads TGTGCCACAAGGGAAGGGGACTATGGCTACACCTTC.

This chain connects TRBV10-3 to TRBJ2-5; 7 positions agree with TRBD1. Trimming cost V 5 bases and J 5 bases; bases outside gene matches: 11. The CDR3 is 15 amino acids. Germline CDR1 and CDR2: ENHRY and SYGVKD. The CDR3 reads CAISKLTGASETQYF. CDR3 coding DNA: TGTGCCATCAGTAAGCTTACAGGGGCCTCCGAGACCCAGTACTTC.

The sample holds many counts of this clonotype. This rearrangement joins TRBV7-2 to TRBJ1-1, with unresolved D. Germline lookup yields CDR1 SGHTA and CDR2 FQGNSA. The germline V and J ends were trimmed by 7 bases and 0 bases, with 6 bases remaining between them. The CDR3 has 12 amino acids. The CDR3 DNA reads TGTGCCAGCAAACTCCTGAACACTGAAGCTTTCTTT. Residues: CASKLLNTEAFF.

This clonotype was observed a few times. The rearrangement uses TRBV7-2 and TRBJ1-5; D is perhaps TRBD1 (5 bases). The germline gives CDR1 SGHTA, CDR2 FQGNSA. CDR3 length equals 17 residues. Trimming removed 4 bases from V and 0 bases from J, with 16 bases in between. The CDR3 bases are TGTGCCAGCAGCTGGGGACCCCTTGTGAGTAGCAATCAGCCCCAGCATTTT. This translates into CASSWGPLVSSNQPQHF.

In this sample, this clonotype turned up many times. The chain combines TRBV3-1 with TRBJ1-1; no firm D call. V lost 1 base and J 8 bases, leaving 8 bases between the germline ends. The CDR3 has 12 residues. The germline gives CDR1 LGHDT, CDR2 YNNKEL (reference sequence). The DNA for the CDR3 is TGTGCCAGCAGCCAAGGGCCAGTAGAAGCTTTCTTT. This gives the protein CASSQGPVEAFF.

In this sample, this clonotype turned up many times. The chain links TRBV20-1 to TRBJ2-7; D unclear. The CDR3 sequence is 12 residues long. Germline V gene sequence: CDR1 DFQATT, CDR2 SNEGSKA (reference sequence). V lost 0 bases to trimming and J lost 0 bases, with 3 bases between them. CDR3 DNA: TGCAGTGCTAGAGAAGACTCCTACGAGCAGTACTTC. Amino acids: CSAREDSYEQYF.

This clonotype was counted ten times or more. CDR3 DNA sequence: TGTGCCAGCAGCTTCCAGAGCGGGGTTTACGAGCAGTACTTC. This codes for CASSFQSGVYEQYF. The rearrangement links TRBV7-6 to TRBJ2-7, with 7 bases fitting TRBD2. V dropped 3 bases and J dropped 4; count of bases not matched to a gene: 6. Germline CDR1 SGHVS, CDR2 FNYEAQ. This CDR3 region has 14 residues.

The chain has TRBV14 and TRBJ2-3, with 7 bases that match TRBD2. Germline CDR1 SGHDN, CDR2 FVKESK. Trimming cost V 5 bases and J 6 bases; bases outside gene matches: 14. The CDR3 is 16 residues long. CDR3 nucleotide sequence: TGTGCCAGCAGCATCTTGACTAGCCCTTACCTGGATACGCAGTATTTT. It specifies CASSILTSPYLDTQYF.

There are many counts of this clonotype. This sequence joins TRBV7-6 and TRBJ1-2, with a weak D call TRBD1 (5 bases). This CDR3 comprises 13 residues. Trimming stripped 6 bases from V and 0 bases from J, with 8 bases between. Germline V gives CDR1 SGHVS, CDR2 FNYEAQ. CDR3 in amino acids: CASSSDTNYGYTF. In DNA, the CDR3 is TGTGCCAGCAGTTCGGACACTAACTATGGCTACACCTTC.